A selection of T cell receptor beta chains follows, all from one sample in a study of T cell repertoires in cytomegalovirus infection. TCRdb fed the reads into MiXCR, producing one record per CDR3 protein. The table has about 740,000 distinct CDR3 sequences, about a third seen once. The material sequenced was PBMCs. These receptors came from a human donor in good health (CMV status not recorded). Some clones in this sample may be carry-over from other donors' samples. The CDR3 runs from the conserved cysteine through the conserved F or W. A D gene is named only where the DNA matches it firmly. Expanded clones are given a class, and other clones once, few, many or no size at all.

NA	TRBV5-1	TRBJ2-6	NA	TGCGCCAGCAGCCCGGGTCACAGGCCAAGCTCTGGGGCCAACGTCCTGACTTTC	CASSPGHRPSSGANVLTF
NA	TRBV6-5	TRBJ1-2	TRBD1	TGTGCCAGCAGTCAGACAGGGGCGGGGAGCTACACCTTC	CASSQTGAGSYTF
NA	TRBV7-6	TRBJ2-1	NA	TGTGCCAGCAGCTTAAGGGGGAGGGGTTCGGTCAATGAGCAGTTCTTC	CASSLRGRGSVNEQFF
NA	TRBV19	TRBJ1-5	NA	TGTGCCAGTAGTGGGGCCTCGGGTAATCAGCCCCAGCATTTT	CASSGASGNQPQHF
few	TRBV6-1	TRBJ1-1	NA	TGTGCCAGCAGTGCTACAGAGAACACTGAAGCTTTCTTT	CASSATENTEAFF
few	TRBV7-8	TRBJ2-2	TRBD2	TGTGCCAGCAGCCTTCTAGCGGGAGCGGGCACCGGGGAGCTGTTTTTT	CASSLLAGAGTGELFF
few	TRBV7-6	TRBJ1-3	NA	TGTGCCAGCAGCTTAGCGCATAGGAACACCATATATTTT	CASSLAHRNTIYF
NA	TRBV20-1	TRBJ2-4	NA	TGCAGTGCTAGATGGGGGCGACGGGCCAAAAACATTCAGTACTTC	CSARWGRRAKNIQYF
many	TRBV29-1	TRBJ1-1	NA	TGCAGCGTTGATCGGCAGGTCGCTGAAGCTTTCTTT	CSVDRQVAEAFF
NA	TRBV6-2/TRBV6-3	TRBJ2-7	NA	TGTGCCAGCAGGCCTACAGGGAGGGCATCCTACGAGCAGTACTTC	CASRPTGRASYEQYF
many	TRBV28	TRBJ1-2	NA	TGTGCCAGCAGTTCCCCTCTCGCGGGCTACACCTTC	CASSSPLAGYTF
few	TRBV28	TRBJ2-7	TRBD1	TGTGCCAGCAGTTTACCCGGCCAGGGGGTCCACGAGCAGTACTTC	CASSLPGQGVHEQYF
NA	TRBV7-6	TRBJ1-3	NA	TGTGCCAGCGGTACAGGAGGAAACACCATATATTTT	CASGTGGNTIYF
few	TRBV5-6	TRBJ1-4	TRBD1	TGTGCCAGCAGCCACGGGGGACAGATTAATGAAAAACTGTTTTTT	CASSHGGQINEKLFF
NA	TRBV7-9	TRBJ2-7	NA	TGTGCCAGCAGCTCCACATCTACTTCCTACGAGCAGTACTTC	CASSSTSTSYEQYF
NA	TRBV29-1	TRBJ1-2	TRBD1	TGCAGCGTTGAGACAGGGTTTCGGGGCTACACCTTC	CSVETGFRGYTF
few	TRBV12-3/TRBV12-4	TRBJ1-1	NA	TGTGCCAGCAGTATACGGACAGCCTACACTGAAGCTTTCTTT	CASSIRTAYTEAFF
NA	TRBV6-6	TRBJ2-6	NA	TGTGCCACCACCGGGGAGCGGGCCATCATCTCTGGGGCCAACGTCCTGACTTTC	CATTGERAIISGANVLTF
NA	TRBV7-2	TRBJ1-2	NA	TGTGCCAGCAGCTTAGCCGGGGAGTCCGGTGGCTACACCTTC	CASSLAGESGGYTF